The clone carrying this TCR beta chain was detected ten times or more. The record originates from a study of Graves' ophthalmopathy and Graves' hyperthyroidism. Active ophthalmopathy (CAS at least 3, NOSPECS at least 4), lasting under 3 months. Clinical symptoms, serum thyroxine, TRAb, thyroid ultrasound and orbital computed tomography were relied on for diagnosis. Researchers took RNA transcripts and amplified TCR beta CDR3 regions from them. The first-round RT-PCR employed HTBI primers together with the Qiagen OneStep RT-PCR kit. A multiplex PCR was then performed as the second round. TCRdb fed the multiplex PCR reads into MiXCR, producing one record per CDR3 protein. There are about 410,000 distinct CDR3 sequences in the sample; around 17% occur only once, and 1.5% to 2% lies in the top ten. The clonotype comes from a woman aged 18-30 years with Graves' ophthalmopathy. Sequenced material: peripheral blood.

The CDR3 bases are TGCAGTGTCCAGGGGGCTGCGGCCCTGGAAGAGCAGTACTTC. Residues: CSVQGAAALEEQYF. The chain is built from TRBV29-1 and TRBJ2-7; 8 bases line up with TRBD1. CDR3 size: 14 residues. Germline CDR1 and CDR2: SQVTM and ANQGSEA.